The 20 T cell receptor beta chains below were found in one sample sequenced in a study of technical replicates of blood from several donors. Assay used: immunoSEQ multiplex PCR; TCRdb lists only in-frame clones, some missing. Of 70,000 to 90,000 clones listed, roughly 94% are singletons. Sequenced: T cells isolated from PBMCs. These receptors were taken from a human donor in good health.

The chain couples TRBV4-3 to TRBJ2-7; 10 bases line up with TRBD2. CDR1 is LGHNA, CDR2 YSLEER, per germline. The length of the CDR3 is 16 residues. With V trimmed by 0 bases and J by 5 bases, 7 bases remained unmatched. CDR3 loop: CASSQERLAGVHEQYF. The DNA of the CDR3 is TGCGCCAGCAGCCAAGAACGGCTAGCGGGAGTCCACGAGCAGTACTTC.

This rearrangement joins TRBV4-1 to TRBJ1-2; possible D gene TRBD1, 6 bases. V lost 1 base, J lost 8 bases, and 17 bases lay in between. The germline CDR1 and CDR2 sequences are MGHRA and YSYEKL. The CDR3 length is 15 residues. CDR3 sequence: CASSQGVVTGSGYTF. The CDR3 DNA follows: TGCGCCAGCAGCCAAGGGGTCGTCACAGGGAGCGGCTACACCTTC.

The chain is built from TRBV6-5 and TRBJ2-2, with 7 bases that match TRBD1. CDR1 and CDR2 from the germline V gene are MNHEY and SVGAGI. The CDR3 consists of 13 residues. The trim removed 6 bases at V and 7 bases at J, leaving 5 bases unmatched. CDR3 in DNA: TGTGCCAGCAGAGCTGCAGGGGGCGGGGAGCTGTTTTTT. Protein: CASRAAGGGELFF.

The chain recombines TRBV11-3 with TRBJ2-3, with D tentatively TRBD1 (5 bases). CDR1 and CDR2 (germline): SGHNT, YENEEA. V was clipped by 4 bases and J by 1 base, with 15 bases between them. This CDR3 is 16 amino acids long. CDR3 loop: CASSYRQQGGTDTQYF. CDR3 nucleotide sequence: TGTGCCAGCAGCTACCGACAGCAAGGGGGCACAGATACGCAGTATTTT. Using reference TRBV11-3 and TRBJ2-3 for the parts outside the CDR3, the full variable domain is EAGVVQSPRYKIIEKKQPVAFWCNPISGHNTLYWYLQNLGQGPELLIRYENEEAVDDSQLPKDRFSAERLKGVDSTLKIQPAELGDSAVYLCASSYRQQGGTDTQYFGPGTRLTVL.

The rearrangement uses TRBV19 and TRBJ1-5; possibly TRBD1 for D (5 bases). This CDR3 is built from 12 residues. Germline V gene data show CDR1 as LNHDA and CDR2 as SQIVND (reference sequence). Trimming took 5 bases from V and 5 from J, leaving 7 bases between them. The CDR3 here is CASSGGDQPQHF. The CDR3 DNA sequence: TGTGCCAGTAGTGGGGGGGATCAGCCCCAGCATTTT.

CDR3 amino acids: CASTPGQGTEAFF. CDR3 in DNA: TGTGCCAGCACCCCCGGGCAGGGAACTGAAGCTTTCTTT. J is TRBJ1-1 and V is TRBV2; the D gene is possibly TRBD1 (5 bases). The CDR3 has 13 residues. CDR1 SNHLY and CDR2 FYNNEI come from the germline V gene. V lost 7 bases and J lost 5, with 14 bases in between.

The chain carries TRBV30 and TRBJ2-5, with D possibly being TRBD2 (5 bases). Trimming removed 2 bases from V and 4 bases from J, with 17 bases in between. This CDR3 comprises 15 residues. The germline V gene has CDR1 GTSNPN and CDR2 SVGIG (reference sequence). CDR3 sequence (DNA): TGTGCCTGGAGTTCCGGGCTAGCAGGTAGAGAGACCCAGTACTTC. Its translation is CAWSSGLAGRETQYF.

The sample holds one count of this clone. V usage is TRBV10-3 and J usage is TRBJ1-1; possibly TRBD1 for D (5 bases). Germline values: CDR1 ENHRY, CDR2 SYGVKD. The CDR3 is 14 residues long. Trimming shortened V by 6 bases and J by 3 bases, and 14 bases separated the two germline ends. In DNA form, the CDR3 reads TGTGCCATCAGGGATCGACAGACTGACACTGAAGCTTTCTTT. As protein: CAIRDRQTDTEAFF.

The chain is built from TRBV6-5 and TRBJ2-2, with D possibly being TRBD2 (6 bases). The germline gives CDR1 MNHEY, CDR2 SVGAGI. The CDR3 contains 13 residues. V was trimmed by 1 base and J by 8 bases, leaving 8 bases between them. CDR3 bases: TGTGCCAGCAGTTACTTCGGACTAGGGGAGCTGTTTTTT. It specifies CASSYFGLGELFF.

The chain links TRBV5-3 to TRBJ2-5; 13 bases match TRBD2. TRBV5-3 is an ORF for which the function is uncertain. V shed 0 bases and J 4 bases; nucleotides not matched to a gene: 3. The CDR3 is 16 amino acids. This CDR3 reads CARSLETSGRLETQYF. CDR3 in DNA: TGTGCCAGAAGCTTGGAGACTAGCGGGAGGTTAGAGACCCAGTACTTC.

CDR3 bases: TGTGCCAGCAGTAAAGACTTAGACAGAGAAACTGAAGCTTTCTTT. It translates to CASSKDLDRETEAFF. The chain couples TRBV2 to TRBJ1-1; D possibly corresponds to TRBD1 (5 bases). Germline-derived CDR1 and CDR2 are SNHLY and FYNNEI. V lost 5 bases to trimming and J lost 5 bases, with 18 bases between them. CDR3 length: 15 residues.

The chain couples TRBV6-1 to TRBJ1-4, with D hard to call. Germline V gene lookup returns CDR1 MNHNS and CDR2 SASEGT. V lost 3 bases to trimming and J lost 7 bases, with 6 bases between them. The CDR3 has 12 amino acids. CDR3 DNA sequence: TGTGCCAGCAGTGACCCGAGTGAAAAACTGTTTTTT. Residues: CASSDPSEKLFF.

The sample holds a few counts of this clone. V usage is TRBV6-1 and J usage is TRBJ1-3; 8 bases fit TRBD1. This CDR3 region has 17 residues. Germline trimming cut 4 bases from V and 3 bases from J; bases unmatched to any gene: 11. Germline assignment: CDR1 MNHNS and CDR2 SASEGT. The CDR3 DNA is TGTGCCAGCAGTGGACGGACAGGGACAATGGATGGAAACACCATATATTTT. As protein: CASSGRTGTMDGNTIYF.

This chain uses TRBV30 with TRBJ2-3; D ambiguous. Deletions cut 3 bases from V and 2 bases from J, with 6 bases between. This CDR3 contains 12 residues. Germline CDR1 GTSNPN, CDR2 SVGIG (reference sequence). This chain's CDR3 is CAWRTFTDTQYF. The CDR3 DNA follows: TGTGCCTGGAGGACTTTCACAGATACGCAGTATTTT.

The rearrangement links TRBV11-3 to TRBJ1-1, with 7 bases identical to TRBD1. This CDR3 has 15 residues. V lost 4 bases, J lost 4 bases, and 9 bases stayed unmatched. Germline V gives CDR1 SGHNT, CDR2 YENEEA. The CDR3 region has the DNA TGTGCCAGCAGCTCAAACAGGGGCCTTAGCACTGAAGCTTTCTTT. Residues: CASSSNRGLSTEAFF.

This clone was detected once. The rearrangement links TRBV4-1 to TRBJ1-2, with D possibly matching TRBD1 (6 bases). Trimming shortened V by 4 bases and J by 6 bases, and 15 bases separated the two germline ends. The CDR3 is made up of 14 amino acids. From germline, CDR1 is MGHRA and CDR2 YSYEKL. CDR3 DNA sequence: TGCGCCAGCAGCCGAGCGGGGGGCTGGAATGGCTACACCTTC. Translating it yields CASSRAGGWNGYTF.

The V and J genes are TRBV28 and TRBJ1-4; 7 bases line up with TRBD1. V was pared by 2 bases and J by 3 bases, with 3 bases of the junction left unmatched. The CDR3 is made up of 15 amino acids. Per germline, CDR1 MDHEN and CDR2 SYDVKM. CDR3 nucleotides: TGTGCCAGCAGTTTAAGGACAGGCTCTAATGAAAAACTGTTTTTT. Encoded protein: CASSLRTGSNEKLFF. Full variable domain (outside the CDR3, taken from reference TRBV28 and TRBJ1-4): DVKVTQSSRYLVKRTGEKVFLECVQDMDHENMFWYRQDPGLGLRLIYFSYDVKMKEKGDIPEGYSVSREKKERFSLILESASTNQTSMYLCASSLRTGSNEKLFFGSGTQLSVL.

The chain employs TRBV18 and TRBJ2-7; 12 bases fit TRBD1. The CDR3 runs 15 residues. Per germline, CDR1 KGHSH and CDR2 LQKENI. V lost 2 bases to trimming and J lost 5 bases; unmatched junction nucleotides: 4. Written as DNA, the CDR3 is TGTGCCAGCTCACCATTGGGACAGGGGGCCAACGAGCAGTACTTC. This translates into CASSPLGQGANEQYF.

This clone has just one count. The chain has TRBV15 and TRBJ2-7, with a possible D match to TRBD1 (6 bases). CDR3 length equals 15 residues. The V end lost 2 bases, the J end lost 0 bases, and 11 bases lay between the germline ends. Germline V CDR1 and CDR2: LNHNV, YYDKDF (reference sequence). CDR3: CATSRPRTASYEQYF. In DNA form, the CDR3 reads TGTGCCACCAGCAGACCCAGGACAGCCTCCTACGAGCAGTACTTC.

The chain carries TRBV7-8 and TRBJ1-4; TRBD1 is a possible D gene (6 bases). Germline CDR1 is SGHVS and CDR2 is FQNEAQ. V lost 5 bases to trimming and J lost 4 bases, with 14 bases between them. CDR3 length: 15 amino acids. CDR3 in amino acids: CASSLQGRVNEKLFF. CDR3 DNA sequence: TGTGCCAGCAGCCTGCAGGGGCGCGTTAATGAAAAACTGTTTTTT.